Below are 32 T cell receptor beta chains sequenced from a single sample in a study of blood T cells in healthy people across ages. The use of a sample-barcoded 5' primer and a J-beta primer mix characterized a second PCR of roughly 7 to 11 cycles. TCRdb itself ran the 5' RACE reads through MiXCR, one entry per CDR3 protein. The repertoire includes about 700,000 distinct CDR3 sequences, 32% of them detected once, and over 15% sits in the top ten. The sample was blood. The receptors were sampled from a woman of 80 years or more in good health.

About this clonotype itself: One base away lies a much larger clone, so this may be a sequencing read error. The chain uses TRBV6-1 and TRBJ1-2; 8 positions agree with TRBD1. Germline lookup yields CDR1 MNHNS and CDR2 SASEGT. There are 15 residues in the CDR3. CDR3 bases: TGTACCAGCAGTGAAGAGCCAGGGGGCTTCTATGGCTACACCTTC. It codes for CTSSEEPGGFYGYTF.

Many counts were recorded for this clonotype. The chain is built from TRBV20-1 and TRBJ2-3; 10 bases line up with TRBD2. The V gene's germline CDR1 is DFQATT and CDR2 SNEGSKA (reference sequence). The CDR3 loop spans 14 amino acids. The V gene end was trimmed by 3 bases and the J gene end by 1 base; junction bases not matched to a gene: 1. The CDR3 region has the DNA TGCAGTGCTAGGACTAGCGGGCGCACAGATACGCAGTATTTT. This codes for CSARTSGRTDTQYF.

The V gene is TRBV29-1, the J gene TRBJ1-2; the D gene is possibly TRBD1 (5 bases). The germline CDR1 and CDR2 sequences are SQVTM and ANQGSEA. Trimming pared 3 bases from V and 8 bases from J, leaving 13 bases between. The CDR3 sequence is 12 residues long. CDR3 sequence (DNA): TGCAGCGTTGACAGGGAATCCTTAGGCTACACCTTC. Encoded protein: CSVDRESLGYTF.

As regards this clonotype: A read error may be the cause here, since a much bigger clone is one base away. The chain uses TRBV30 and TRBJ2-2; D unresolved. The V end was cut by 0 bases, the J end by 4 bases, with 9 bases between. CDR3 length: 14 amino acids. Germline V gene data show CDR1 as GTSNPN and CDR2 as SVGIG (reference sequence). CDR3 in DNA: TGTGCCTGGAGTGTACTTCCGACCACCGGGGAGCTGTTTTTT. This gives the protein CAWSVLPTTGELFF.

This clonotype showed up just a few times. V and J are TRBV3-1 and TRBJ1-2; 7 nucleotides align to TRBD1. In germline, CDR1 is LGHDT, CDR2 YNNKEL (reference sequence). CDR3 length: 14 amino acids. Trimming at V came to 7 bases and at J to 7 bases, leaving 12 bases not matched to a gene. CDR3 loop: CASNRQGTKSGYTF. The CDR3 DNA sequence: TGTGCCAGCAACCGACAGGGAACAAAGAGTGGCTACACCTTC.

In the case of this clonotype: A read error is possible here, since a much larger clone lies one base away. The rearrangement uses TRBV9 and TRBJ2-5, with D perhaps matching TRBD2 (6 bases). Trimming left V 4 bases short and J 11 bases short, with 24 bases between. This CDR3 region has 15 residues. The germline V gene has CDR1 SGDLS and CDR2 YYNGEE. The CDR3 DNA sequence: TGTGCCAGCAGCCCGCCGGGACTTCTATCTGAAGAGCAGTACTTC. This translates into CASSPPGLLSEEQYF.

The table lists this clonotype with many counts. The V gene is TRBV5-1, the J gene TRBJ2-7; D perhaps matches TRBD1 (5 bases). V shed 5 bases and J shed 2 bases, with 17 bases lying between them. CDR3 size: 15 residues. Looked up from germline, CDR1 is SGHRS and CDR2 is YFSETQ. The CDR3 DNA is TGCGCCAGCAGACCGGAGCAGGGTTTCGCCTACGAGCAGTACTTC. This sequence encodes CASRPEQGFAYEQYF.

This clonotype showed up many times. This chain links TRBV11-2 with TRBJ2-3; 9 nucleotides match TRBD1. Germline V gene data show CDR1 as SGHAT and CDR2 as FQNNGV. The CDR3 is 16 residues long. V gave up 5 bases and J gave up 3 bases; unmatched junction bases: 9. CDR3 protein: CASSPETGGRTDTQYF. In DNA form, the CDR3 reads TGTGCCAGCAGCCCCGAGACAGGGGGTAGAACAGATACGCAGTATTTT.

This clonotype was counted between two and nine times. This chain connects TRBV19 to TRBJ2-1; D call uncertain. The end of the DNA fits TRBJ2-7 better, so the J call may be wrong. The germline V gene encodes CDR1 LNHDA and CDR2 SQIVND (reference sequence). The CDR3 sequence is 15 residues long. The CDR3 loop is CASSITSRSYNEQYF. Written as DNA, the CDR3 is TGTGCCAGTAGTATAACCAGTCGCTCCTACAATGAGCAGTACTTC.

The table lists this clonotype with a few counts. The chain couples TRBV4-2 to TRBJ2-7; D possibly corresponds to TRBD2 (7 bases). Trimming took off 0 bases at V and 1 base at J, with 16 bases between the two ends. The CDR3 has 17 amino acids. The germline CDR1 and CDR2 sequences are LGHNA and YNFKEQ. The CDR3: CASSQDGLGGGSYEQYF. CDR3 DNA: TGTGCCAGCAGCCAAGATGGTTTAGGGGGGGGATCCTACGAGCAGTACTTC.

The CDR3 is CASRKTSAPNNEQFF. The CDR3, as DNA: TGTGCCAGCAGGAAAACCAGCGCACCAAACAATGAGCAGTTCTTC. This chain joins TRBV6-5 and TRBJ2-1, with D hard to call. CDR1 and CDR2 (germline): MNHEY, SVGAGI. V lost 6 bases and J lost 5, with 17 bases in between. This CDR3 has 15 residues.

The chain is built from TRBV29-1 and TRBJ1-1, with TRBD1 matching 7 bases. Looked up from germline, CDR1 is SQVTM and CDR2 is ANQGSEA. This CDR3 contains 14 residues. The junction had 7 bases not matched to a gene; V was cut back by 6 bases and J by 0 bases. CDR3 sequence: CSVKTGTLNTEAFF. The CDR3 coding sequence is TGCAGCGTCAAGACAGGGACCTTGAACACTGAAGCTTTCTTT.

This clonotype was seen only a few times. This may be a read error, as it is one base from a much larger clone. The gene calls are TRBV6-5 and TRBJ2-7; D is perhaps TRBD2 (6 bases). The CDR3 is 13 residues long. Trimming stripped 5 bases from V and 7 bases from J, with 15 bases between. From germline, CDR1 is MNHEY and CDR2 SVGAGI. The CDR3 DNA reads TGTGCCAGCAGTCCATTCCGGGGGTATGAGCAGTACTTC. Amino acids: CASSPFRGYEQYF.

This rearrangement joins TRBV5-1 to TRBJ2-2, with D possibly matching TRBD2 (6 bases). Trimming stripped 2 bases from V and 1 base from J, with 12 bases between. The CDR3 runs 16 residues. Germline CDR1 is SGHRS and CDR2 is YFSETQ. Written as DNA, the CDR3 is TGCGCCAGCAGCTTCAAACTAGCAGGGAACACCGGGGAGCTGTTTTTT. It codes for CASSFKLAGNTGELFF.

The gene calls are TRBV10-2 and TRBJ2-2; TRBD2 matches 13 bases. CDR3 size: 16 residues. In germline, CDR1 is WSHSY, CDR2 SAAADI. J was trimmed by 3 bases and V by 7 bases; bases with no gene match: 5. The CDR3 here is CASITGTSGDTGELFF. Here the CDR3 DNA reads TGCGCCAGCATAACCGGGACTAGCGGGGACACCGGGGAGCTGTTTTTT.

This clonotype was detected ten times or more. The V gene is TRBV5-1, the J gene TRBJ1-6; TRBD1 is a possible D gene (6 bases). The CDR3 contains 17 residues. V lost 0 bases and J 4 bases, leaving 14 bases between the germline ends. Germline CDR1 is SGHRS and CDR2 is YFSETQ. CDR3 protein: CASSLGINQGYNSPLHF. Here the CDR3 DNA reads TGCGCCAGCAGCTTGGGGATTAACCAGGGGTATAATTCACCCCTCCACTTT.

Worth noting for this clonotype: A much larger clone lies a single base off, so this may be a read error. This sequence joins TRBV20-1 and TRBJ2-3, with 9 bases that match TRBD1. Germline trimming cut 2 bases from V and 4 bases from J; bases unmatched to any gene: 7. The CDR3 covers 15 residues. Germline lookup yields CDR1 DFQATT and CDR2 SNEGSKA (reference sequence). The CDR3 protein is CSARLGQGGSDTQYF. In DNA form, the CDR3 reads TGCAGTGCTAGATTGGGACAGGGTGGGTCAGATACGCAGTATTTT.

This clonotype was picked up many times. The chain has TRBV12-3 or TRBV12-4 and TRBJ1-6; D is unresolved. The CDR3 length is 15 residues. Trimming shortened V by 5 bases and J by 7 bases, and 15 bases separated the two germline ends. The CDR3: CASSPQSLRNSPLHF. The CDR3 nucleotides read TGTGCCAGCAGTCCCCAGAGTCTACGGAATTCACCCCTCCACTTT.

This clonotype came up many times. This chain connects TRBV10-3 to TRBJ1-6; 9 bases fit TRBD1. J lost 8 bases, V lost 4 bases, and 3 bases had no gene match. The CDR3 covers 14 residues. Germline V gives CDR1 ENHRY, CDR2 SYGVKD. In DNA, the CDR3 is TGTGCCATCAGTGGGAGGACAGGGGATTCACCCCTCCACTTT. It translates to CAISGRTGDSPLHF.

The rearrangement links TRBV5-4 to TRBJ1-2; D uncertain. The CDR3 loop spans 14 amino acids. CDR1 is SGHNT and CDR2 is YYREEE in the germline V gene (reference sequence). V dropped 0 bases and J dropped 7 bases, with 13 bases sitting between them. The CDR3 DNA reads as TGTGCCAGCAGCTTGGTCGGGGAGAGAGGTGGCTACACCTTC. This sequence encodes CASSLVGERGGYTF. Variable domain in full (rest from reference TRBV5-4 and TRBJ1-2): ETGVTQSPTHLIKTRGQQVTLRCSSQSGHNTVSWYQQALGQGPQFIFQYYREEENGRGNFPPRFSGLQFPNYSSELNVNALELDDSALYLCASSLVGERGGYTFGSGTRLTVV.

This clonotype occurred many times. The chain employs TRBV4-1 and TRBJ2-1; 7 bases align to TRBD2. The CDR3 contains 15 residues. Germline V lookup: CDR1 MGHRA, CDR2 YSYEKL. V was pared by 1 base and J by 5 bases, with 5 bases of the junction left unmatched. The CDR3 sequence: CASSQGLALNNEQFF. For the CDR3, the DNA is TGCGCCAGCAGCCAAGGACTAGCCCTGAACAATGAGCAGTTCTTC.

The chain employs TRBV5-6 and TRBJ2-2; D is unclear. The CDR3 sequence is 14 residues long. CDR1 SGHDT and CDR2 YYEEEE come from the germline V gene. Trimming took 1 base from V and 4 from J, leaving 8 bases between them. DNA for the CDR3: TGTGCCAGCAGCTTGACCACACCCACCGGGGAGCTGTTTTTT. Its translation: CASSLTTPTGELFF.

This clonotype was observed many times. CDR3 sequence reads: CASSLDKRREETQYF. CDR3 DNA sequence: TGCGCCAGCAGCTTGGACAAAAGGCGGGAAGAGACCCAGTACTTC. V is TRBV5-1 and J is TRBJ2-5, with D possibly being TRBD2 (5 bases). Trimming removed 0 bases at V and 3 bases at J, with 12 bases between. This CDR3 contains 15 residues. The germline gives CDR1 SGHRS, CDR2 YFSETQ.

The CDR3 region is CASSLIDASYEQYF. DNA of the CDR3: TGTGCCAGCAGCTTAATCGACGCCTCCTACGAGCAGTACTTC. J is TRBJ2-7 and V is TRBV6-2 or TRBV6-3; D gene ambiguous. CDR3 length equals 14 residues. The V end lost 6 bases, the J end lost 0 bases, and 12 bases lay between the germline ends. Germline values: CDR1 MNHEY, CDR2 SVGEGT.

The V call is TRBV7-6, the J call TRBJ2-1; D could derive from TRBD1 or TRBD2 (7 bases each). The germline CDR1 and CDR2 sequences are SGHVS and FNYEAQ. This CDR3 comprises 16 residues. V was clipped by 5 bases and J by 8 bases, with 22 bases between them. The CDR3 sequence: CASSRGEGAGFDEQFF. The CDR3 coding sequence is TGTGCCAGCAGCCGAGGGGAGGGGGCAGGTTTCGATGAGCAGTTCTTC. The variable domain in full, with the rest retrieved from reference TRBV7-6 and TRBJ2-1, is GAGVSQSPRYKVTKRGQDVALRCDPISGHVSLYWYRQALGQGPEFLTYFNYEAQQDKSGLPNDRFSAERPEGSISTLTIQRTEQRDSAMYRCASSRGEGAGFDEQFFGPGTRLTVL.

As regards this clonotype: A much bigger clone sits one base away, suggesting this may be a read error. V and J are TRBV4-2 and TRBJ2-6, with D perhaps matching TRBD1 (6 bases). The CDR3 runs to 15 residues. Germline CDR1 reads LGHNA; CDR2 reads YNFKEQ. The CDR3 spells CASSQAGAGADVLTF. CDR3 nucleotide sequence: TGTGCCAGCAGCCAAGCAGGGGCTGGGGCCGACGTCCTGACTTTC.

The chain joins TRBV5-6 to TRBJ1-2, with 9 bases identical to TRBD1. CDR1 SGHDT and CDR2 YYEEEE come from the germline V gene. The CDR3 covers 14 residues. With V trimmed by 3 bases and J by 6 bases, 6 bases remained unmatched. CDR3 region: CASSYTGGRDGYTF. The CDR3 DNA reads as TGTGCCAGCAGCTACACAGGGGGCCGGGATGGCTACACCTTC.

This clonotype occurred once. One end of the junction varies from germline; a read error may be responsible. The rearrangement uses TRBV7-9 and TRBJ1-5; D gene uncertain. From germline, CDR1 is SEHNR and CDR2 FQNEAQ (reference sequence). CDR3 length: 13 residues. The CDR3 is CASTGYSNQLQHF. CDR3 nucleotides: TGTGCCAGCACCGGCTATAGCAATCAGCTCCAGCATTTT.

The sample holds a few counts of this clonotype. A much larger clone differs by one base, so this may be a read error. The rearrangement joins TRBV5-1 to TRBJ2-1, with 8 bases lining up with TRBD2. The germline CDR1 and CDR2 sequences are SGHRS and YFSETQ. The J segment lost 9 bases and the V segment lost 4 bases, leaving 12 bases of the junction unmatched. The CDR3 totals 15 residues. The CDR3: CASSGTSGGRSEQFF. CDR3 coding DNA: TGCGCCAGCAGCGGGACAAGCGGGGGTCGTAGTGAGCAGTTCTTC.

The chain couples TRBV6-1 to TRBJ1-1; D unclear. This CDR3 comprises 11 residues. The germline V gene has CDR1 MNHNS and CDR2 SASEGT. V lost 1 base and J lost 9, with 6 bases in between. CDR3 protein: CASSEGLQAFF. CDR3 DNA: TGTGCCAGCAGTGAAGGCCTTCAAGCTTTCTTT.

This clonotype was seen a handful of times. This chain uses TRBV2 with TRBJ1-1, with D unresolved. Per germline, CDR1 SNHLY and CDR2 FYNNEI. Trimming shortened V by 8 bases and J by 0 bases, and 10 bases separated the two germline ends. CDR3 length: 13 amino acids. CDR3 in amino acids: CASYRTMNTEAFF. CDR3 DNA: TGTGCCAGCTACAGAACTATGAACACTGAAGCTTTCTTT.

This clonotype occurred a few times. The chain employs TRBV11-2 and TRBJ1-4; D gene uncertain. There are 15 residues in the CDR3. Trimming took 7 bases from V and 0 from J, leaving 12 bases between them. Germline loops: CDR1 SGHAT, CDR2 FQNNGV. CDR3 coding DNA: TGTGCCAGCACGTGGGGTGATTCAACTAATGAAAAACTGTTTTTT. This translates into CASTWGDSTNEKLFF.